Presented here are 26 T cell receptor beta chains from one specimen sequenced in a study of OX40 agonist ivuxolimab in advanced cancers. The assay was immunoSEQ multiplex PCR, and TCRdb's table has in-frame clones only and misses some. Here the sample spans approximately 84,000 clones, 89% being singletons. The sequenced sample was CD4+ or CD8+ T cells sorted from blood, obtained in a trial of the OX40 agonist ivuxolimab. The receptors come from an adult with an advanced solid tumor such as melanoma, head and neck, liver or kidney cancer.

The chain carries TRBV7-8 and TRBJ2-1, with TRBD2 as a possible D gene (5 bases). The CDR3 extends over 16 amino acids. The germline gives CDR1 SGHVS, CDR2 FQNEAQ. Trimming took off 7 bases at V and 0 bases at J, with 16 bases between the two ends. CDR3 in amino acids: CASTRLSSYSYNEQFF. In DNA form, the CDR3 reads TGTGCCAGCACCCGTCTTTCTAGCTACTCCTACAATGAGCAGTTCTTC.

The rearrangement joins TRBV5-6 to TRBJ1-2; unclear D gene. Trimming cost V 0 bases and J 2 bases, with 5 bases left between them. Per germline, CDR1 SGHDT and CDR2 YYEEEE. The CDR3 loop spans 13 amino acids. In DNA form, the CDR3 reads TGTGCCAGCAGCTTGGCAGCCAACTATGGCTACACCTTC. Amino acids: CASSLAANYGYTF.

This chain uses TRBV15 with TRBJ1-1, with D perhaps matching TRBD1 (5 bases). Germline CDR1 and CDR2: LNHNV and YYDKDF (reference sequence). Between the trimmed V and J ends, which lost 5 bases and 1 base, there was a span of 14 bases. CDR3 length: 15 residues. CDR3 sequence reads: CATSERGAGNTEAFF. For the CDR3, the DNA is TGTGCCACCAGCGAGAGGGGCGCAGGGAACACTGAAGCTTTCTTT. Filled out from reference TRBV15 and TRBJ1-1, the complete variable domain reads DAMVIQNPRYQVTQFGKPVTLSCSQTLNHNVMYWYQQKSSQAPKLLFHYYDKDFNNEADTPDNFQSRRPNTSFCFLDIRSPGLGDTAMYLCATSERGAGNTEAFFGQGTRLTVV.

V usage is TRBV7-9 and J usage is TRBJ1-1; the D is unclear. V gave up 1 base and J gave up 0 bases, with 12 bases separating them. The CDR3 runs to 16 residues. Germline values: CDR1 SEHNR, CDR2 FQNEAQ (reference sequence). This CDR3 is CASSLESGGVNTEAFF. The CDR3 DNA is TGTGCCAGCAGCTTAGAGTCGGGCGGAGTGAACACTGAAGCTTTCTTT. Based on the CDR3 plus reference TRBV7-9 and TRBJ1-1, the full variable domain is DTGVSQNPRHKITKRGQNVTFRCDPISEHNRLYWYRQTLGQGPEFLTYFQNEAQLEKSRLLSDRFSAERPKGSFSTLEIQRTEQGDSAMYLCASSLESGGVNTEAFFGQGTRLTVV.

The chain uses TRBV5-1 and TRBJ2-4, with 9 bases that match TRBD1. Losses at the gene ends were 4 bases for V and 3 bases for J; bases not matched to a gene: 8. CDR1 and CDR2 (germline): SGHRS, YFSETQ. This CDR3 comprises 16 residues. The CDR3 DNA is TGCGCCAGCAGCCTGAGCGTGGGACAGGGCAAAAACATTCAGTACTTC. This gives the protein CASSLSVGQGKNIQYF.

This clone has just one count. The chain has TRBV18 and TRBJ2-2; D might be TRBD1 (6 bases). Trimming shortened V by 0 bases and J by 1 base, and 9 bases separated the two germline ends. The CDR3 extends over 16 amino acids. The germline V gene has CDR1 KGHSH and CDR2 LQKENI. The CDR3 region is CASSPPGTQNTGELFF. In DNA form, the CDR3 reads TGTGCCAGCTCACCACCCGGGACACAGAACACCGGGGAGCTGTTTTTT.

The chain has TRBV9 and TRBJ1-4, with TRBD1 as a possible D gene (5 bases). The CDR3 is made up of 16 amino acids. Germline CDR1 reads SGDLS; CDR2 reads YYNGEE. V lost 0 bases and J lost 6, with 15 bases in between. DNA for the CDR3: TGTGCCAGCAGCGTAGCTCTTGGGCAGGGATATGAAAAACTGTTTTTT. This codes for CASSVALGQGYEKLFF. The complete variable domain, with remaining parts taken from reference TRBV9 and TRBJ1-4, reads DSGVTQTPKHLITATGQRVTLRCSPRSGDLSVYWYQQSLDQGLQFLIQYYNGEERAKGNILERFSAQQFPDLHSELNLSSLELGDSALYFCASSVALGQGYEKLFFGSGTQLSVL.

The V and J genes are TRBV19 and TRBJ1-6; TRBD1 is a possible D gene (5 bases). The CDR3 runs 16 residues. Looked up from germline, CDR1 is LNHDA and CDR2 is SQIVND (reference sequence). Trimming stripped 6 bases from V and 2 bases from J, with 14 bases between. This CDR3 is CASSRGTATYNSPLHF. The DNA for the CDR3 is TGTGCCAGTAGCCGGGGCACGGCCACCTATAATTCACCCCTCCACTTT.

The chain links TRBV28 to TRBJ1-6; D ambiguous. This CDR3 is 12 amino acids long. The germline V gene encodes CDR1 MDHEN and CDR2 SYDVKM. Deletions cut 2 bases from V and 7 bases from J, with 3 bases between. The DNA for the CDR3 is TGTGCCAGCAGTTTACAGAATTCACCCCTCCACTTT. It is translated as CASSLQNSPLHF. Filled out from reference TRBV28 and TRBJ1-6, the complete variable domain reads DVKVTQSSRYLVKRTGEKVFLECVQDMDHENMFWYRQDPGLGLRLIYFSYDVKMKEKGDIPEGYSVSREKKERFSLILESASTNQTSMYLCASSLQNSPLHFGNGTRLTVT.

This sequence joins TRBV18 and TRBJ1-1, with TRBD1 matching 7 bases. Losses at the gene ends were 6 bases for V and 4 bases for J; bases not matched to a gene: 8. CDR3 length equals 14 residues. CDR1 is KGHSH and CDR2 is LQKENI in the germline V gene. For the CDR3, the DNA is TGTGCCAGCTCCGAGGGGGCGCAGGTCACTGAAGCTTTCTTT. Encoded protein: CASSEGAQVTEAFF.

This clone was recorded once. This chain uses TRBV6-5 with TRBJ1-3, with no clear D. This CDR3 spans 15 amino acids. With 6 bases removed from V and 4 bases from J, the gap between germline ends came to 16 bases. Germline values: CDR1 MNHEY, CDR2 SVGAGI. In DNA form, the CDR3 reads TGTGCCAGCAGCGGCCCCGGGCCGTCGGGAAACACCATATATTTT. Its translation is CASSGPGPSGNTIYF.

This clone appeared a single time. V usage is TRBV5-1 and J usage is TRBJ2-7; no clear D. Germline V gene data show CDR1 as SGHRS and CDR2 as YFSETQ. V was pared by 2 bases and J by 5 bases, with 14 bases between. The CDR3 totals 14 residues. The DNA for the CDR3 is TGCGCCAGCAGCTTATCGGGTTATAGGGACGAGCAGTACTTC. Amino acid sequence: CASSLSGYRDEQYF.

The rearrangement links TRBV9 to TRBJ2-2; TRBD2 matches 9 bases. The CDR3 totals 18 residues. The V gene end was trimmed by 4 bases and the J gene end by 4 bases; junction bases not matched to a gene: 14. CDR1 and CDR2 (germline): SGDLS, YYNGEE. The CDR3 spells CASSSRWEAGGSTGELFF. CDR3 DNA sequence: TGTGCCAGCAGCTCCCGTTGGGAGGCGGGGGGGTCCACCGGGGAGCTGTTTTTT.

The chain joins TRBV28 to TRBJ1-5; TRBD1 matches 8 bases. This CDR3 is 16 amino acids long. Germline loops: CDR1 MDHEN, CDR2 SYDVKM. With V trimmed by 5 bases and J by 7 bases, 13 bases remained unmatched. The CDR3 region has the DNA TGTGCCAGCAGTGCCCTGGGACAGGCCATTGGGCAGCCCCAGCATTTT. Protein sequence: CASSALGQAIGQPQHF.

The chain is built from TRBV29-1 and TRBJ2-7; the match to TRBD2 covers 12 bases. The CDR3 has 15 residues. J was trimmed by 6 bases and V by 6 bases; bases with no gene match: 12. Per the germline V gene, CDR1 is SQVTM and CDR2 is ANQGSEA. CDR3 region: CSVRTSGGSSGEQYF. The CDR3 DNA sequence: TGCAGCGTGCGCACTAGCGGGGGGTCGAGCGGCGAGCAGTACTTC.

The chain has TRBV9 and TRBJ2-7; 10 bases are shared with TRBD2. Germline CDR1 reads SGDLS; CDR2 reads YYNGEE. The CDR3 loop spans 15 amino acids. J gave up 2 bases and V 0 bases, and 2 bases lay outside the gene matches. The CDR3, as DNA: TGTGCCAGCAGCGTAGCGCTAGCGGGAGCCTACGAGCAGTACTTC. Translation: CASSVALAGAYEQYF.

V is TRBV28 and J is TRBJ2-7; 9 nucleotides match TRBD1. Trimming cost V 6 bases and J 1 base; bases outside gene matches: 7. The germline V gene encodes CDR1 MDHEN and CDR2 SYDVKM. The CDR3 has 15 residues. The CDR3 region is CASSTPGQGSYEQYF. Written as DNA, the CDR3 is TGTGCCAGCAGCACTCCGGGACAGGGTTCCTACGAGCAGTACTTC.

The rearrangement links TRBV23-1 to TRBJ2-7; tentative D call: TRBD2 (6 bases). TRBV23-1 is an open reading frame, and its role is uncertain. The CDR3 is 13 residues long. The V and J ends lost 8 bases and 6 bases respectively, with 17 bases between them. CDR3 DNA: TGCGCCAGCGCCGGACTACTCTTCCGCGAGCAGTACGTC. Translated, it gives CASAGLLFREQYV.

The chain has TRBV18 and TRBJ1-1; 10 nucleotides line up with TRBD1. There are 15 residues in the CDR3. CDR1 and CDR2 (germline): KGHSH, LQKENI. With 0 bases clipped from V and 4 bases from J, the junction kept 2 bases outside the gene matches. DNA of the CDR3: TGTGCCAGCTCACCACCGACAGGGGGCCGCACTGAAGCTTTCTTT. Translated: CASSPPTGGRTEAFF.

The CDR3 reads CASSTNEAFF. The CDR3 coding sequence is TGTGCCAGCAGTACGAATGAAGCTTTCTTT. The chain combines TRBV28 with TRBJ1-1; D not resolved. CDR1 is MDHEN and CDR2 is SYDVKM in the germline V gene. The ends were cut back, 5 bases at V and 7 bases at J, with 5 bases in the middle. The CDR3 runs to 10 residues. Supplemented by reference TRBV28 and TRBJ1-1, the full variable domain reads DVKVTQSSRYLVKRTGEKVFLECVQDMDHENMFWYRQDPGLGLRLIYFSYDVKMKEKGDIPEGYSVSREKKERFSLILESASTNQTSMYLCASSTNEAFFGQGTRLTVV.

The V call is TRBV19, the J call TRBJ1-2; D not resolved. This CDR3 has 16 residues. With 0 bases removed from V and 1 base from J, the gap between germline ends came to 12 bases. The germline V gene encodes CDR1 LNHDA and CDR2 SQIVND (reference sequence). The CDR3 DNA reads as TGTGCCAGTAGTATAGAGTCGGCAGCCCTTAACTATGGCTACACCTTC. Translation gives CASSIESAALNYGYTF.

V is TRBV6-1 and J is TRBJ1-1, with TRBD1 matching 8 bases. The germline V gene encodes CDR1 MNHNS and CDR2 SASEGT. This CDR3 contains 14 residues. After removal of 5 bases from V and 1 base from J, the junction contained 3 bases not matched to a gene. The DNA for the CDR3 is TGTGCCAGCAGTTGGACAGGGACGAACACTGAAGCTTTCTTT. This sequence encodes CASSWTGTNTEAFF.

V gene TRBV18 combines with J gene TRBJ1-2; D is undetermined. Germline CDR1 KGHSH, CDR2 LQKENI. The V and J ends lost 3 bases and 5 bases respectively, with 13 bases between them. The CDR3 consists of 14 residues. The CDR3 is CASSPPEMTYGYTF. CDR3 nucleotides: TGTGCCAGCTCACCCCCAGAAATGACTTATGGCTACACCTTC.

The rearrangement uses TRBV5-1 and TRBJ2-5; 8 bases are a match to TRBD1. The CDR3 length is 15 residues. Germline CDR1 is SGHRS and CDR2 is YFSETQ. Unmatched junction bases numbered 6, after V lost 1 base and J lost 4 bases. CDR3 nucleotide sequence: TGCGCCAGCAGCTTGATCAGGGGGCGGGCAGAGACCCAGTACTTC. Protein sequence: CASSLIRGRAETQYF.

The table lists this clone with a few counts. The V gene is TRBV18, the J gene TRBJ1-4; the D gene is possibly TRBD1 (5 bases). Germline CDR1 and CDR2: KGHSH and LQKENI. The V and J ends lost 3 bases and 1 base respectively, with 12 bases between them. This CDR3 spans 16 amino acids. CDR3 in DNA: TGTGCCAGCTCACCTCAGGGCGCCCTAACTAATGAAAAACTGTTTTTT. Translation: CASSPQGALTNEKLFF.

The V and J genes are TRBV6-1 and TRBJ1-5; D call uncertain. The CDR3 extends over 14 amino acids. The germline V gene encodes CDR1 MNHNS and CDR2 SASEGT. The ends were cut back, 7 bases at V and 9 bases at J, with 19 bases in the middle. The CDR3 region is CASTRDGPGRPQHF. In nucleotides, the CDR3 is TGTGCCAGCACCCGCGACGGACCCGGGCGGCCCCAGCATTTT.